This is a list of T cell receptor beta chains from one sample in a study of graft-versus-host responses after intestinal transplantation. Some clones are missing from TCRdb's copy, which holds only in-frame ones; the method was immunoSEQ multiplex PCR. The sample includes tens of thousands of clones, about nine tenths of them seen just once. The antigens for these receptors are not known. The sample here was unstimulated CD4+ T cells sorted from spleen or lymph node cells, taken before intestinal transplant. The receptors were gathered from a human donor who received an intestinal transplant. Each CDR3 is given with its conserved first and last residue. D genes are given only for firm matches. The size entry is marked missing in some rows and otherwise reads once, few, many or a size class.

V gene,D gene,J gene,clone size,CDR3 DNA,CDR3 protein
TRBV5-4,NA,TRBJ2-7,NA,TGTGCCAGCAGCTTGGGCGGGTCAGGAGGAGCCTACGAGCAGTACTTC,CASSLGGSGGAYEQYF
TRBV27,NA,TRBJ1-1,NA,TGTGCCAGCAGTTTAGGGGGCCTATTTCCCATGAACACTGAAGCTTTCTTT,CASSLGGLFPMNTEAFF
TRBV10-1,NA,TRBJ1-2,NA,TGCGCCAGCCGACTCCTGCCCCCGGGGAGGGGCGGCTACACCTTC,CASRLLPPGRGGYTF
TRBV7-9,NA,TRBJ1-1,once,TGTGCCAGCACCCCGGGGGTGAACACTGAAGCTTTCTTT,CASTPGVNTEAFF
TRBV9,NA,TRBJ2-5,NA,TGTGCCAGCAGCGTACTGTCGGTAGGCGGAGAGACCCAGTACTTC,CASSVLSVGGETQYF
TRBV27,TRBD1,TRBJ1-2,NA,TGTGCCAGCAGTTTACGAGCACGACAGGGGAACTATGGCTACACCTTC,CASSLRARQGNYGYTF
TRBV13,NA,TRBJ2-1,NA,TGTGCCAGCAGCTTAGCTCGAATGCTGAGCTCCTACAATGAGCAGTTCTTC,CASSLARMLSSYNEQFF
TRBV2,NA,TRBJ2-6,once,TGTGCCACCACTCGGAGAGGGTTACGTTCTGGGGCCAACGTCCTGACTTTC,CATTRRGLRSGANVLTF
TRBV7-9,TRBD2,TRBJ2-1,NA,TGTGCCAGCAGCCCCTTGGGACTAGTTGTGCACAATGAGCAGTTCTTC,CASSPLGLVVHNEQFF
TRBV14,NA,TRBJ1-3,once,TGTGCCAGCAGCCAAGATCGGGCGGGCTCTGGAAACACCATATATTTT,CASSQDRAGSGNTIYF
TRBV30,TRBD1,TRBJ2-7,NA,TGTGCCTGGGAAAAACTGACAGGGGGCCCGTACGAGCAGTACTTC,CAWEKLTGGPYEQYF
TRBV12-1,NA,TRBJ1-3,NA,TGTGCCAGCAGCTTTTATTTTCGTCGGGACAGGGGATTCTCTGGAAACACCATATATTTT,CASSFYFRRDRGFSGNTIYF
TRBV9,TRBD2,TRBJ2-3,NA,TGTGCCAGCAGCGTAGTTGGCGGGGGGTTCACAGATACGCAGTATTTT,CASSVVGGGFTDTQYF
TRBV30,TRBD2,TRBJ2-5,once,TGTGCCTGGAGTGTAGATTTGCGGGGGGGGTGGAAGACCCAGTACTTC,CAWSVDLRGGWKTQYF
TRBV5-4,TRBD2,TRBJ2-3,NA,TGTGCCAGCAGCCAGCCCCACCGTGGAGGGAGGGGATCAGATACGCAGTATTTT,CASSQPHRGGRGSDTQYF
TRBV7-9,TRBD1,TRBJ1-1,NA,TGTGCCAGCAGGATGGACAGGGGTAGGAACGACACTGAAGCTTTCTTT,CASRMDRGRNDTEAFF
TRBV19,TRBD2,TRBJ2-1,NA,TGTGCCAGTAGTATTTCTAGCGGGGGGGCCGCCTACAATGAGCAGTTCTTC,CASSISSGGAAYNEQFF
TRBV20-1,NA,TRBJ1-3,NA,TGCAGTGGTTCCCAGGGAAACACCATATATTTT,CSGSQGNTIYF